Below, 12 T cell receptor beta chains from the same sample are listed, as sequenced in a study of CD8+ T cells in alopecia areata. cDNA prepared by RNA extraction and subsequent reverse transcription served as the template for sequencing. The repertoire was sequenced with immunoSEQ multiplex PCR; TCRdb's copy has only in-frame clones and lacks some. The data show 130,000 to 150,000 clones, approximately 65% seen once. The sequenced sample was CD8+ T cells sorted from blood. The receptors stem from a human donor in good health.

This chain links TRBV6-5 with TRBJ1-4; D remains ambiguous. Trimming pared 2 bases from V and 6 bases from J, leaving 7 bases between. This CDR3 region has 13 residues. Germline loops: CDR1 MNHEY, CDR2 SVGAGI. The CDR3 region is CASSYRVYEKLFF. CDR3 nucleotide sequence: TGTGCCAGCAGTTACAGGGTGTATGAAAAACTGTTTTTT.

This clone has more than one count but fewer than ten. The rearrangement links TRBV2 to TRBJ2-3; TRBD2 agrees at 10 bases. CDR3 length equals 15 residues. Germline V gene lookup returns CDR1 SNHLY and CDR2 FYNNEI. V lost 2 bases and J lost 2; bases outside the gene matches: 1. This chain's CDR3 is CASSELAGDTDTQYF. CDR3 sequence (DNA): TGTGCCAGCAGTGAACTAGCGGGAGACACAGATACGCAGTATTTT.

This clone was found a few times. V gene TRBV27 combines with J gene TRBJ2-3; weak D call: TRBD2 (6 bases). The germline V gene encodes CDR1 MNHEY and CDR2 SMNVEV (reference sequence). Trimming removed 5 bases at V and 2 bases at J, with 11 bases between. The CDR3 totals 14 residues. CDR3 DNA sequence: TGTGCCAGCAGTCCGGAGGGTGTCACAGATACGCAGTATTTT. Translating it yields CASSPEGVTDTQYF.

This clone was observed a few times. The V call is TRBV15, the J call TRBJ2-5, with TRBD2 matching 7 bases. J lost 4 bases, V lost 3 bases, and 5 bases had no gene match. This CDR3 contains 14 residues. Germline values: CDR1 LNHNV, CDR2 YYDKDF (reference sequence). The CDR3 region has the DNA TGTGCCACCAGCAGCGGTGGGAGGGCAGAGACCCAGTACTTC. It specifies CATSSGGRAETQYF.

CDR3 loop: CSAPGQGIYGYTF. In DNA, the CDR3 is TGCAGCGCCCCGGGACAGGGGATATATGGCTACACCTTC. J is TRBJ1-2 and V is TRBV29-1; TRBD1 agrees at 10 bases. The CDR3 sequence is 13 residues long. V trimming: 7 bases; J trimming: 5 bases; junction bases outside the gene matches: 7. Per the germline V gene, CDR1 is SQVTM and CDR2 is ANQGSEA.

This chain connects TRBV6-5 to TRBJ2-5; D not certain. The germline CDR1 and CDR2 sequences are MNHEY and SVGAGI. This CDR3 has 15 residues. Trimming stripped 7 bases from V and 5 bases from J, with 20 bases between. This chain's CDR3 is CASTREPGTLETQYF. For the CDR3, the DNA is TGTGCCAGCACCCGCGAGCCAGGCACCTTGGAGACCCAGTACTTC.

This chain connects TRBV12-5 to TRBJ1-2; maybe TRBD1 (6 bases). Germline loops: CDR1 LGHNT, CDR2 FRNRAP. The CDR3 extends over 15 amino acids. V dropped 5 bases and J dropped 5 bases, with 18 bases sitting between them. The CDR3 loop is CASGDPGGPIYGYTF. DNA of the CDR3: TGTGCTAGTGGTGACCCCGGGGGGCCTATTTATGGCTACACCTTC.

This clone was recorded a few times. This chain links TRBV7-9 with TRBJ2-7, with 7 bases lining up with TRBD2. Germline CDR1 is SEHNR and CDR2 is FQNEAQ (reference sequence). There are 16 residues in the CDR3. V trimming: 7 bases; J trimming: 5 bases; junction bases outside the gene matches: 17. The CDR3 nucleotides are TGTGCCAGCATCCCCCACCCCCCCAGGGAGGGTGACGAGCAGTACTTC. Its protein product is CASIPHPPREGDEQYF.

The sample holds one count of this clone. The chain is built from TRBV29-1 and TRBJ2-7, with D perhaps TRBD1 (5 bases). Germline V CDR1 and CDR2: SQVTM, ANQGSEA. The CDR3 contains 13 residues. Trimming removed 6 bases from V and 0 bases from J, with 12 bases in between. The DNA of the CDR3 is TGCAGCGTAATGGACAAACGCTCCTACGAGCAGTACTTC. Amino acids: CSVMDKRSYEQYF.

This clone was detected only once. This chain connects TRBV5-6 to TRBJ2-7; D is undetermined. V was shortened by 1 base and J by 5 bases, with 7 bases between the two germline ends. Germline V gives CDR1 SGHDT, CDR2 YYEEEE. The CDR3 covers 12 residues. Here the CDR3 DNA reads TGTGCCAGCAGCTTGCTGTCCGACGAGCAGTACTTC. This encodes CASSLLSDEQYF.

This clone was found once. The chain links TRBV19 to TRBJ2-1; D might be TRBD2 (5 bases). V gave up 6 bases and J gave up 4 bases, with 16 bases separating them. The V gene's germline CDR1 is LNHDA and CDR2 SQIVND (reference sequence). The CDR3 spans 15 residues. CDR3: CASSLPLASYNEQFF. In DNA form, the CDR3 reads TGTGCCAGTAGCCTACCCTTAGCGAGTTACAATGAGCAGTTCTTC.

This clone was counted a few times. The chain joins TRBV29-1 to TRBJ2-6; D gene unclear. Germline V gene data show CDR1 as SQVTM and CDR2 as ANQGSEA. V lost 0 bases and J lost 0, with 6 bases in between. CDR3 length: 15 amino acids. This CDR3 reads CSVEDPNSGANVLTF. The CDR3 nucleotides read TGCAGCGTTGAAGATCCCAACTCTGGGGCCAACGTCCTGACTTTC.